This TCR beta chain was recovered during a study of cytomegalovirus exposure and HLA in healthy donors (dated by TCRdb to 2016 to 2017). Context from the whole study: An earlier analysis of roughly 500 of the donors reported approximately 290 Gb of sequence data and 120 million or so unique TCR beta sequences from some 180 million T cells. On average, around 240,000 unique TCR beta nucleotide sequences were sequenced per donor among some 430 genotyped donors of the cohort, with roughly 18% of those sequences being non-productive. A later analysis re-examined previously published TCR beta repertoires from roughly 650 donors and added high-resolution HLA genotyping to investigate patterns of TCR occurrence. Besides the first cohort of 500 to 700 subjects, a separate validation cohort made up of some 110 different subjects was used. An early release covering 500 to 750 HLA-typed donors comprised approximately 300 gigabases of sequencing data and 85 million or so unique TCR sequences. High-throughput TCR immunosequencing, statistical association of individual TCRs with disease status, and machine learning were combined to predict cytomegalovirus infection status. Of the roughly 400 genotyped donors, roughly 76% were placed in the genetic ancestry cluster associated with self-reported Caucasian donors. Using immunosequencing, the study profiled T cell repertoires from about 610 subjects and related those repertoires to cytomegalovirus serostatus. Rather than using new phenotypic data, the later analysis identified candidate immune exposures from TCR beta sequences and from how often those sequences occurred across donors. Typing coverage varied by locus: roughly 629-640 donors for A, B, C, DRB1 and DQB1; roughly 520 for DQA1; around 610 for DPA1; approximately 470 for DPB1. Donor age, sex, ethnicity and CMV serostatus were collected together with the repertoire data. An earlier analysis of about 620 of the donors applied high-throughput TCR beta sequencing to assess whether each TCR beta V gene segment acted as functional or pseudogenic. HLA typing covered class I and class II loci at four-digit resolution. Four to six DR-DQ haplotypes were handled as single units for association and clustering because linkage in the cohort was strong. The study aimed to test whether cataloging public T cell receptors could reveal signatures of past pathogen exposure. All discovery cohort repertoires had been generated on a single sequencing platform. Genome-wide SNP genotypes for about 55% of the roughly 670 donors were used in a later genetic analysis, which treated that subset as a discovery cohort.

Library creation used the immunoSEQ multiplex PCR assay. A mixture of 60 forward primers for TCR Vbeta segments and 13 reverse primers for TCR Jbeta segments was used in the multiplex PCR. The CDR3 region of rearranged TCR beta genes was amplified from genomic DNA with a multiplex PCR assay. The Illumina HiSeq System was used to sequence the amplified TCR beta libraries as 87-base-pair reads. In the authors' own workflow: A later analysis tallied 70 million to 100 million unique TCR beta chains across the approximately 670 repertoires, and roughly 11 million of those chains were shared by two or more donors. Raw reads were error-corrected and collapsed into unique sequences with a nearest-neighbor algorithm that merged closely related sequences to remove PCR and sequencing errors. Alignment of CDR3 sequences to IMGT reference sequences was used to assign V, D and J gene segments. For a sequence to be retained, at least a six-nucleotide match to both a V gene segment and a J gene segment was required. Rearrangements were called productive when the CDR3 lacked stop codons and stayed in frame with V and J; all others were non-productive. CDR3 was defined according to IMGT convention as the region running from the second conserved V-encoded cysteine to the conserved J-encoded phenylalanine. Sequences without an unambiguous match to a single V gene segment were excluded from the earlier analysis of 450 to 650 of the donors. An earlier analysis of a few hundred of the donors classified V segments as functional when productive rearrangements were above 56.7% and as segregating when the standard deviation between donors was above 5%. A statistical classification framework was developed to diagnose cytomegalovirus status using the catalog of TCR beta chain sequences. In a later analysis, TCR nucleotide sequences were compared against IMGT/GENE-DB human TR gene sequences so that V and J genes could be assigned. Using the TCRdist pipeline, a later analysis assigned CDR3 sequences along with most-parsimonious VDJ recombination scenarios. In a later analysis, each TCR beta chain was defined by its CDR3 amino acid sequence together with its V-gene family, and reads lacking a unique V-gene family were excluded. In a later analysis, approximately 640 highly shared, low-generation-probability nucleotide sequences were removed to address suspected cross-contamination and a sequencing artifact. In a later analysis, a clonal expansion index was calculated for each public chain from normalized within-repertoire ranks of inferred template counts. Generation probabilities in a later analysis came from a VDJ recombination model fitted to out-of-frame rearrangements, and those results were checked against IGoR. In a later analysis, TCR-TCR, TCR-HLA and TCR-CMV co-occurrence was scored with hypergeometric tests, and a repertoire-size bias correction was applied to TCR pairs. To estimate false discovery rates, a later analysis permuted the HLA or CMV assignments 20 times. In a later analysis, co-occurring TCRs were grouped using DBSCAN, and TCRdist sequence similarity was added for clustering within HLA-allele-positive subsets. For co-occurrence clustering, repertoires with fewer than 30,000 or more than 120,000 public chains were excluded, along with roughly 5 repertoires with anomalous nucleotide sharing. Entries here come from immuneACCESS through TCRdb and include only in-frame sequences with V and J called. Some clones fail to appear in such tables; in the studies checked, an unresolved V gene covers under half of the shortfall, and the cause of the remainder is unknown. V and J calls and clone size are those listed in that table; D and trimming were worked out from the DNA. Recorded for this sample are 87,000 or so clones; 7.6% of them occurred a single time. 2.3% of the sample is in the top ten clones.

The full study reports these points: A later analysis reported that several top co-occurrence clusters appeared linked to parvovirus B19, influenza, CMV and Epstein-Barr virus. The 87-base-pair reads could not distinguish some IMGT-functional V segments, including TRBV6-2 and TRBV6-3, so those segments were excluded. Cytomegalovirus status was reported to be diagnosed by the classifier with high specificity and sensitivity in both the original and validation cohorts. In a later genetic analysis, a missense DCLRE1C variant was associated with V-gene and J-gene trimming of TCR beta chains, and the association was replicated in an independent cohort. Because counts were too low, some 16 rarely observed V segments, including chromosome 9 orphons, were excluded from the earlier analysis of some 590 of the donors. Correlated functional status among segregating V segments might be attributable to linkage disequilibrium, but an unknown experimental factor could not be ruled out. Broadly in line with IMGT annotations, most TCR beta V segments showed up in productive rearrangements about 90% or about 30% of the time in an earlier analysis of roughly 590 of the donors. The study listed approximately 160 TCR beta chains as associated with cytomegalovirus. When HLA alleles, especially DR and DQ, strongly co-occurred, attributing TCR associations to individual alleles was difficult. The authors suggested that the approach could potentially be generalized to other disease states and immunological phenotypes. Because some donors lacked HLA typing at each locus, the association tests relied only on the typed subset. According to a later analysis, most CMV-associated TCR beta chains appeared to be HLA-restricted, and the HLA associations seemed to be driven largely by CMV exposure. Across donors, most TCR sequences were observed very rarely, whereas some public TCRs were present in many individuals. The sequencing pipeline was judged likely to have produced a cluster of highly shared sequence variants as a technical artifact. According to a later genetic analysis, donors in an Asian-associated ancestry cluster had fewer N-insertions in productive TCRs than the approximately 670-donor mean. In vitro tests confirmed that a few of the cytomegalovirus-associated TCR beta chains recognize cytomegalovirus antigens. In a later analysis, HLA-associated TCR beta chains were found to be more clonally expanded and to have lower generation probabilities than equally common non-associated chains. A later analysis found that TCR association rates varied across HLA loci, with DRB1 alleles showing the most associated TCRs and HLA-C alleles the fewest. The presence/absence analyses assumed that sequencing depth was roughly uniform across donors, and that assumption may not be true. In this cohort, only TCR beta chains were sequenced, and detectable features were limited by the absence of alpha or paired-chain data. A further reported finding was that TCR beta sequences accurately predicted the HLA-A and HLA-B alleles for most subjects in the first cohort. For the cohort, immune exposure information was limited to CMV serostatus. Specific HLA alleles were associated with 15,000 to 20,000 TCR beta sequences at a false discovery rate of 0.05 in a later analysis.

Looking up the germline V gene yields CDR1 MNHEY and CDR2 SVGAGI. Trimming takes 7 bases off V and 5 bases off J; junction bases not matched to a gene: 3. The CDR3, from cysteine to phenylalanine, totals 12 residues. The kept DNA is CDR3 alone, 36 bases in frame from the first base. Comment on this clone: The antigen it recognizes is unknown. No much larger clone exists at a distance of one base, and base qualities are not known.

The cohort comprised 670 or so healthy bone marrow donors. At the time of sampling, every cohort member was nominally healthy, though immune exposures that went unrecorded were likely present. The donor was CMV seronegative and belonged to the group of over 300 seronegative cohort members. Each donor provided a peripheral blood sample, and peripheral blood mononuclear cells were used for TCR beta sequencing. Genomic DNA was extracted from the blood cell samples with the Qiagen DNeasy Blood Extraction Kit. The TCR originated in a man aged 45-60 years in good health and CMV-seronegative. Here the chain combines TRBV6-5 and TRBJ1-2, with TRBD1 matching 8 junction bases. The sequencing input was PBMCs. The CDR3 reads CASTGGGYGYTF. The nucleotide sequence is TGTGCCAGCACAGGGGGCGGGTATGGCTACACCTTC.